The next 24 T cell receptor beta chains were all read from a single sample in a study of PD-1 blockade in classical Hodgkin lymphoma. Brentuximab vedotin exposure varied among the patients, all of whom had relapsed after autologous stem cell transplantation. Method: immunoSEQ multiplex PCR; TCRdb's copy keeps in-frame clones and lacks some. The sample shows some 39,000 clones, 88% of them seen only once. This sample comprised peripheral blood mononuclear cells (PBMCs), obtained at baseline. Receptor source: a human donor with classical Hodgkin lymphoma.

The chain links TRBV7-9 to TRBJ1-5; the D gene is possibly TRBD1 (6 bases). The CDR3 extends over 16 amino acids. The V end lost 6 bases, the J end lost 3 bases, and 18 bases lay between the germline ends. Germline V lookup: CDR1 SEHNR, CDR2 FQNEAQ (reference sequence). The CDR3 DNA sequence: TGTGCCAGCAGGAGCGCAGGGGAGATGTACAATCAGCCCCAGCATTTT. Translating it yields CASRSAGEMYNQPQHF.

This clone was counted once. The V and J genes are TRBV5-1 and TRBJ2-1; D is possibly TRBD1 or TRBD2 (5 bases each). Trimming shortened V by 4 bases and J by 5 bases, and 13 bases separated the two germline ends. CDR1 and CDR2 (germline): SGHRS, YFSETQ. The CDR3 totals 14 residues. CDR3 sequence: CASSLLVGDNEQFF. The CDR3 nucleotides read TGCGCCAGCAGCCTACTAGTAGGGGACAATGAGCAGTTCTTC.

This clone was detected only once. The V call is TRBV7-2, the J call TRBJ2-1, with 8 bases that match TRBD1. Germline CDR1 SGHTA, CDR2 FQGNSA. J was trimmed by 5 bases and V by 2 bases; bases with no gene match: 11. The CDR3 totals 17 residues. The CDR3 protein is CASSLPRRTGSNNEQFF. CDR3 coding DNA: TGTGCCAGCAGCTTACCGAGAAGGACAGGGAGTAACAATGAGCAGTTCTTC.

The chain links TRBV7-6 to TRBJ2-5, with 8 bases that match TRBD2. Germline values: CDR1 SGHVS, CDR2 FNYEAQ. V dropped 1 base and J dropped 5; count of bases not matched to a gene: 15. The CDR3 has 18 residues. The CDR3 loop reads CASSLVGSAGATWETQYF. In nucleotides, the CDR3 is TGTGCCAGCAGCTTAGTCGGGTCAGCGGGGGCTACCTGGGAGACCCAGTACTTC.

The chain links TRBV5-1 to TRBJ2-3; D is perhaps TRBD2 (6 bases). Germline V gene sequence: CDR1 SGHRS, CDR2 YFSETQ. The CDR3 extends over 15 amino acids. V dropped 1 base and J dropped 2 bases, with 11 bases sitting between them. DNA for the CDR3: TGCGCCAGCAGCTTGTCGGGGGACCCCACAGATACGCAGTATTTT. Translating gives CASSLSGDPTDTQYF.

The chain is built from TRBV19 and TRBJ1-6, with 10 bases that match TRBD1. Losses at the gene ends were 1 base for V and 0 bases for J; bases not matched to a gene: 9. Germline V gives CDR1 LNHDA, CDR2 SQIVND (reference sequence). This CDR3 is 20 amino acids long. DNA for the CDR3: TGTGCCAGTAGTATAGGAGCCGGGACAGGGGTGAGCTCCTATAATTCACCCCTCCACTTT. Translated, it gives CASSIGAGTGVSSYNSPLHF. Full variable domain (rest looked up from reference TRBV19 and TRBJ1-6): DGGITQSPKYLFRKEGQNVTLSCEQNLNHDAMYWYRQDPGQGLRLIYYSQIVNDFQKGDIAEGYSVSREKKESFPLTVTSAQKNPTAFYLCASSIGAGTGVSSYNSPLHFGNGTRLTVT.

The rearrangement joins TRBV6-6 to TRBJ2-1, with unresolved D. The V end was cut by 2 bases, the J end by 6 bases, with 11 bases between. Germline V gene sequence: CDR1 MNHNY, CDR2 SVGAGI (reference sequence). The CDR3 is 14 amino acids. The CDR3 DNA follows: TGTGCCAGCAGTTACGGACCAACCTTCAATGAGCAGTTCTTC. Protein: CASSYGPTFNEQFF.

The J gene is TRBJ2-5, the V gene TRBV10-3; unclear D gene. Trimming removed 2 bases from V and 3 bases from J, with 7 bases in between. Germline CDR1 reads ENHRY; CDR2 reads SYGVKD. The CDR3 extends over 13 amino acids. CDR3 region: CAISEPREETQYF. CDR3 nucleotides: TGTGCCATCAGTGAGCCAAGGGAAGAGACCCAGTACTTC.

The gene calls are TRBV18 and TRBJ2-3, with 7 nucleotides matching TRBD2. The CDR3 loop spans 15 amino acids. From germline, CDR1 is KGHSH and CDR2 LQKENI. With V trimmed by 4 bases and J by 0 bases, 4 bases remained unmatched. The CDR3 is CASSLLGGSTDTQYF. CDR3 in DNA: TGTGCCAGCTCACTGTTGGGGGGGAGCACAGATACGCAGTATTTT.

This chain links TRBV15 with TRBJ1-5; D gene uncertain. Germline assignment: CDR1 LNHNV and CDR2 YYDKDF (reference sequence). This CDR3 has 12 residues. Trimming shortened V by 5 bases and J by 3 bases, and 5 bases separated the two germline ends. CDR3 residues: CATSWTNQPQHF. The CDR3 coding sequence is TGTGCCACCAGCTGGACCAATCAGCCCCAGCATTTT.

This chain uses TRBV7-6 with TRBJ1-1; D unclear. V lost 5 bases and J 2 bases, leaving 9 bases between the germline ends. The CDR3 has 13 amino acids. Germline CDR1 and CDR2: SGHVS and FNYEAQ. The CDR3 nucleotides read TGTGCCAGCAGCGCAGATTCTAACACTGAAGCTTTCTTT. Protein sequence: CASSADSNTEAFF. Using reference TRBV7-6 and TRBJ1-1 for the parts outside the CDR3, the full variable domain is GAGVSQSPRYKVTKRGQDVALRCDPISGHVSLYWYRQALGQGPEFLTYFNYEAQQDKSGLPNDRFSAERPEGSISTLTIQRTEQRDSAMYRCASSADSNTEAFFGQGTRLTVV.

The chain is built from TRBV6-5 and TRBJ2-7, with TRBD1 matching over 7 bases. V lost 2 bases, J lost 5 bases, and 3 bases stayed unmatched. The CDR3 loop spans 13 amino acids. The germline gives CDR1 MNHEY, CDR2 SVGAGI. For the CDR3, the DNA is TGTGCCAGCAGTTACGGTGGGACAGACGAGCAGTACTTC. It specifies CASSYGGTDEQYF.

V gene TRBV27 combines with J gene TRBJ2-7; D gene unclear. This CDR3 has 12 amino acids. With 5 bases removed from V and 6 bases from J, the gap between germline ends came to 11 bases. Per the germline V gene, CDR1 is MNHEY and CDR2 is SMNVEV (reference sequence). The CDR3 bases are TGTGCCAGCAGTGTCCCAGGTTTCGAGCAGTACTTC. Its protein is CASSVPGFEQYF.

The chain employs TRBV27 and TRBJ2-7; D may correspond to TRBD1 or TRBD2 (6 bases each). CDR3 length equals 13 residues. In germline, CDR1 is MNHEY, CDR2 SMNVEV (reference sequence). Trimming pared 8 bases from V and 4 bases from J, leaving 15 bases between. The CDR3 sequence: CASRPGATYEQYF. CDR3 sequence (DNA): TGTGCCAGCCGCCCGGGGGCCACGTACGAGCAGTACTTC.

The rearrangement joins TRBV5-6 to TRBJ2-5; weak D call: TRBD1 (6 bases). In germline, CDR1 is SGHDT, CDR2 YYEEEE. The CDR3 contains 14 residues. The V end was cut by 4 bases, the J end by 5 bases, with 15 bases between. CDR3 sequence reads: CASSGYRAGETQYF. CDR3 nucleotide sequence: TGTGCCAGCAGCGGTTACAGGGCTGGGGAGACCCAGTACTTC.

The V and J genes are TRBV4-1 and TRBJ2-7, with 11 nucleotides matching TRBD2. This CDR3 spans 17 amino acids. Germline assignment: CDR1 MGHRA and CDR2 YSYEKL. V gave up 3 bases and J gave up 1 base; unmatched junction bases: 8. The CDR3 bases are TGCGCCAGCAGCCAGGACCGCGGGACTAGCGGTTCCTACGAGCAGTACTTC. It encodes CASSQDRGTSGSYEQYF.

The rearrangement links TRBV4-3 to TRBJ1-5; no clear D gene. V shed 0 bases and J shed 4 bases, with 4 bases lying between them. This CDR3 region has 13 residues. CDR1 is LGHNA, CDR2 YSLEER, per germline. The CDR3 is CASSQDMNQPQHF. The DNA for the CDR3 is TGCGCCAGCAGCCAAGATATGAATCAGCCCCAGCATTTT.

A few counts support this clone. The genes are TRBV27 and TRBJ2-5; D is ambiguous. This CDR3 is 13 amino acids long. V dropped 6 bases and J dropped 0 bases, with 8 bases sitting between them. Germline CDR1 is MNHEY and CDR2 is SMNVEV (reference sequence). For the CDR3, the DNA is TGTGCCAGCAGCAGACGTAACCAAGAGACCCAGTACTTC. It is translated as CASSRRNQETQYF.

Here the CDR3 reads CASRIWLQTGEQFF. As DNA, the CDR3 is TGCGCCAGCAGGATCTGGCTCCAGACAGGTGAGCAGTTCTTC. The rearrangement links TRBV5-1 to TRBJ2-1; D may be TRBD1 (6 bases). V was shortened by 5 bases and J by 9 bases, with 18 bases between the two germline ends. This CDR3 contains 14 residues. CDR1 is SGHRS and CDR2 is YFSETQ in the germline V gene.

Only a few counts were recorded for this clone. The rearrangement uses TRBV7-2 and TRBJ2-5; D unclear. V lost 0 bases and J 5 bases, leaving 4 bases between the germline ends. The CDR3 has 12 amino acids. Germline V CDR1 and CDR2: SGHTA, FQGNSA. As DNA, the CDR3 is TGTGCCAGCAGCTTAGCAGGGGAGACCCAGTACTTC. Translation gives CASSLAGETQYF.

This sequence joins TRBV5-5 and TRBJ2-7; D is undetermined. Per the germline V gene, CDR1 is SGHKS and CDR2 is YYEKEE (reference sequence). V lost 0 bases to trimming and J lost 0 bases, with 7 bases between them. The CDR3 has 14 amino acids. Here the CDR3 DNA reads TGTGCCAGCAGCTTGGCCCTGGGCTCCTACGAGCAGTACTTC. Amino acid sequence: CASSLALGSYEQYF. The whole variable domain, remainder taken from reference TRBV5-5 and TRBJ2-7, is DAGVTQSPTHLIKTRGQQVTLRCSPISGHKSVSWYQQVLGQGPQFIFQYYEKEERGRGNFPDRFSARQFPNYSSELNVNALLLGDSALYLCASSLALGSYEQYFGPGTRLTVT.

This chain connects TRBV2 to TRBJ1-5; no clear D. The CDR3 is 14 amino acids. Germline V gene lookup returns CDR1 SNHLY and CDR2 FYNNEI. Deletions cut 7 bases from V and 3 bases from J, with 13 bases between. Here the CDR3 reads CASTQDQANQPQHF. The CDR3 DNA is TGTGCCAGCACCCAGGACCAGGCCAATCAGCCCCAGCATTTT.

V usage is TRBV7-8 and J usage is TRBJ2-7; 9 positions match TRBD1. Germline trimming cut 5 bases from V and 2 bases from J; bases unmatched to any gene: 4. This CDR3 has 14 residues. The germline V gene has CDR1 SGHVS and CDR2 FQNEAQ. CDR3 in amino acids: CASSTRDRAYEQYF. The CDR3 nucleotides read TGTGCCAGCAGCACAAGGGACAGGGCCTACGAGCAGTACTTC.

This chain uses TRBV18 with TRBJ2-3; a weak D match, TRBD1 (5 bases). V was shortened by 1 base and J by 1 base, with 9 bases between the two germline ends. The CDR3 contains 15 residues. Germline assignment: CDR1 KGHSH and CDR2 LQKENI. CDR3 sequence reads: CASSPQVQGTDTQYF. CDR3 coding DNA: TGTGCCAGCTCACCACAGGTACAGGGCACAGATACGCAGTATTTT. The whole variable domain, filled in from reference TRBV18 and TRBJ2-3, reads NAGVMQNPRHLVRRRGQEARLRCSPMKGHSHVYWYRQLPEEGLKFMVYLQKENIIDESGMPKERFSAEFPKEGPSILRIQQVVRGDSAAYFCASSPQVQGTDTQYFGPGTRLTVL.